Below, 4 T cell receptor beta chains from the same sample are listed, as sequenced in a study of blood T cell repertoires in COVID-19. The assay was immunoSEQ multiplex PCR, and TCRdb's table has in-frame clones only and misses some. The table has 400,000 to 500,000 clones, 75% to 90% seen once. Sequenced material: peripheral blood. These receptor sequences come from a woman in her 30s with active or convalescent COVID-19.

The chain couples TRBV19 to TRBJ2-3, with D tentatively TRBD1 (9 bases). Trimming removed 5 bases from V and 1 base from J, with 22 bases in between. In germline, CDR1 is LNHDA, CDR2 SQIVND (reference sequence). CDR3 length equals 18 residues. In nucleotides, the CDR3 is TGTGCCAGTAGTCGGGACAGGGCCGGGGGGGGTGGCACAGATACGCAGTATTTT. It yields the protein CASSRDRAGGGGTDTQYF.

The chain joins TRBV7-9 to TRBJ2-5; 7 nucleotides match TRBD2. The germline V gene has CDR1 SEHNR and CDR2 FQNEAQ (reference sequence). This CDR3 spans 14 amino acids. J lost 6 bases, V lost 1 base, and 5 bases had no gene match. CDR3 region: CASSLEGLRKTQYF. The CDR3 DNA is TGTGCCAGCAGCTTAGAGGGACTACGAAAGACCCAGTACTTC.

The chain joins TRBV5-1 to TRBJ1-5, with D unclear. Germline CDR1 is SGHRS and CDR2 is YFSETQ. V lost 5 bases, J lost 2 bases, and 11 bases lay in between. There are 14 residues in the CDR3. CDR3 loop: CASSSIGGNQPQHF. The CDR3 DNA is TGCGCCAGCAGTTCAATAGGAGGCAATCAGCCCCAGCATTTT.

In nucleotides, the CDR3 is TGCAGTGCTAGTTTGAGTAGGGGCAACTACGAGCAGTACTTC. It translates to CSASLSRGNYEQYF. This chain uses TRBV20-1 with TRBJ2-7, with D tentatively TRBD1 (5 bases). V was trimmed by 3 bases and J by 3 bases, leaving 15 bases between them. This CDR3 is 14 amino acids long. Germline CDR1 reads DFQATT; CDR2 reads SNEGSKA (reference sequence).